This T cell receptor (beta chain) originates from a study of post-analysis software for immune sequencing data. The overall study: Both relapsing-remitting and secondary progressive multiple sclerosis featured among the disease courses, as did progressive-relapsing multiple sclerosis. General observations from the study: In patients, TRBV5-6, TRBV5-1 and TRBV20-1 belonged to roughly five TRBV segments found more frequently than in controls. In multiple sclerosis, normalized Chao1 diversity was significantly below that of controls. Pronounced co-clustering by F measure was evident among identically batched samples.

To note about this clonotype: Its antigen is undetermined.

Unique-molecular-identifier-tagged TCR beta cDNA libraries were used. One entry per CDR3 protein results from TCRdb running MiXCR on the PCR reads. The sample carries fewer than 900,000 distinct CDR3 sequences, roughly 50% recorded once. V trimming: 1 base; J trimming: 5 bases; junction bases outside the gene matches: 5. The CDR3 extends over 15 amino acids. Germline loops: CDR1 SGHTA, CDR2 FQGTGA. The clonotype comes from a girl aged 10-17 years with multiple sclerosis. The specimen sequenced was blood. The chain recombines TRBV7-3 with TRBJ2-1, with 7 bases lining up with TRBD2. The CDR3 loop is CASSLSPSGHNEQFF. The CDR3 DNA is TGTGCCAGCAGCTTAAGCCCTAGCGGCCACAATGAGCAGTTCTTC.